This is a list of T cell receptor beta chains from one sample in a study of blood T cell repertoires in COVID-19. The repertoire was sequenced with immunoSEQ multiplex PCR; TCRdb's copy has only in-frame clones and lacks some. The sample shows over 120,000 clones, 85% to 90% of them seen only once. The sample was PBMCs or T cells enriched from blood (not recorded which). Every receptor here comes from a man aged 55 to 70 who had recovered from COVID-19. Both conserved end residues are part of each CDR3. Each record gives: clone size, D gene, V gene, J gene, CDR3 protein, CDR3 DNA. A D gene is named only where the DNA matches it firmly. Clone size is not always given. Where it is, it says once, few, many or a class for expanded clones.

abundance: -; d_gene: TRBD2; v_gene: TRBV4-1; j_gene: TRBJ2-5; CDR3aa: CASSQGGVETQYF; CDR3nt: TGCGCCAGCAGCCAGGGGGGGGTAGAGACCCAGTACTTC
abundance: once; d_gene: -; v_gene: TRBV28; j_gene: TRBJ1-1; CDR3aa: CASDGGTEAFF; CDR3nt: TGTGCCAGCGACGGGGGTACTGAAGCTTTCTTT
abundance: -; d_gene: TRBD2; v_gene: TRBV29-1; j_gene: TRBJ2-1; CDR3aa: CSGGTSGYNEQFF; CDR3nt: TGCAGCGGCGGGACTAGCGGTTACAATGAGCAGTTCTTC
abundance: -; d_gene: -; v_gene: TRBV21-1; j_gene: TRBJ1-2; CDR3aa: CASSKIKGQRGGYTF; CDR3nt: TGTGCCAGCAGCAAAATTAAAGGGCAGAGGGGGGGCTACACCTTC
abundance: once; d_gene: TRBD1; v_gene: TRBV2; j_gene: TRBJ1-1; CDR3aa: CASRTDRGMMNTEAFF; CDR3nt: TGTGCCAGCAGGACGGACAGGGGCATGATGAACACTGAAGCTTTCTTT
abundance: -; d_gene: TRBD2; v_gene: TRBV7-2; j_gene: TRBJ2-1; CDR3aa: CASSSSGVEQFF; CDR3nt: TGTGCCAGCAGCTCAAGCGGGGTTGAGCAGTTCTTC
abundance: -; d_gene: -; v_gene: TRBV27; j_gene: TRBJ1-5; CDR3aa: CASSVNREQPQHF; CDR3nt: TGTGCCAGCAGTGTTAACAGGGAACAGCCCCAGCATTTT
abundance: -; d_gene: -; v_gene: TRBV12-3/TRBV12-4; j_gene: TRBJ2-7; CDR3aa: CASSLKREGEQYF; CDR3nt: TGTGCCAGCAGTTTAAAACGGGAAGGCGAGCAGTACTTC
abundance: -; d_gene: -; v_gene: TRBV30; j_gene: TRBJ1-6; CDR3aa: CAWSVLDNSPLHF; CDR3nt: TGTGCCTGGAGTGTACTCGATAATTCACCCCTCCACTTT
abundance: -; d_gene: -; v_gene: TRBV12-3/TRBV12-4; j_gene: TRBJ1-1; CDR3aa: CASSFTRGGEAFF; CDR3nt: TGTGCCAGCAGTTTCACCCGGGGGGGCGAAGCTTTCTTT
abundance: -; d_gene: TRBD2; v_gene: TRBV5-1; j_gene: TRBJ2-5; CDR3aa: CASSREGRETQYF; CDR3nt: TGCGCCAGCAGTAGGGAGGGTCGTGAGACCCAGTACTTC
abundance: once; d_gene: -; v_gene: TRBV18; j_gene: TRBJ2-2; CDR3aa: CASSPFAISNTGELFF; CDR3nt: TGTGCCAGCTCTCCGTTCGCGATCTCGAACACCGGGGAGCTGTTTTTT
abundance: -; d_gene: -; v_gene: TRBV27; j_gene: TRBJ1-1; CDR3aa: CASSLLPRTEAFF; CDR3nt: TGTGCCAGCAGTTTACTACCCCGGACTGAAGCTTTCTTT
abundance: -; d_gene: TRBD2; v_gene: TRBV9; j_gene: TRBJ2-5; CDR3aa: CASSGGGAAQETQYF; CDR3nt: TGTGCCAGCAGCGGCGGGGGAGCGGCCCAAGAGACCCAGTACTTC
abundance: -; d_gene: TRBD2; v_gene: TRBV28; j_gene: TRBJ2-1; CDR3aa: CASGTSVINEQFF; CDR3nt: TGTGCCAGCGGGACTAGCGTTATAAATGAGCAGTTCTTC
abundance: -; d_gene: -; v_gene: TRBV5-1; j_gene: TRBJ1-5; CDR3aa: CASSELGGPQHF; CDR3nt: TGCGCCAGCAGCGAATTGGGAGGGCCCCAGCATTTT
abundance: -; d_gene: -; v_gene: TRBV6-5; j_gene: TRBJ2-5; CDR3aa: CASRALETQYF; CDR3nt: TGTGCCAGCAGGGCCCTGGAGACCCAGTACTTC
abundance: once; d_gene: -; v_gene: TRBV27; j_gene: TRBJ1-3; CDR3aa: CASSSHLSSGNTIYF; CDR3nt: TGTGCCAGCAGTTCCCATCTAAGCTCTGGAAACACCATATATTTT
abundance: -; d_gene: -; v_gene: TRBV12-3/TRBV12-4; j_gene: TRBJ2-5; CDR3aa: CASSLRVRETQYF; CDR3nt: TGTGCCAGCAGTCTCAGGGTTCGGGAGACCCAGTACTTC
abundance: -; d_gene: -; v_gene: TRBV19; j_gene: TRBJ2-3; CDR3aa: CASSIDRVPTDTQYF; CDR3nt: TGTGCCAGTAGTATAGACAGGGTTCCGACAGATACGCAGTATTTT
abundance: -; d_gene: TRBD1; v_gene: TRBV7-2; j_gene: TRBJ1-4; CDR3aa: CASSFTRTGQEKLFF; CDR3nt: TGTGCCAGCAGCTTTACTCGGACAGGGCAAGAAAAACTGTTTTTT
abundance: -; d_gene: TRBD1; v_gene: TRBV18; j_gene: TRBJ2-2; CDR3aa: CASSPPGQGADGELFF; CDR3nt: TGTGCCAGCTCACCACCGGGACAGGGGGCTGACGGGGAGCTGTTTTTT
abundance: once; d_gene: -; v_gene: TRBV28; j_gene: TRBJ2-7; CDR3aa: CASTTPYEQYF; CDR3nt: TGTGCCAGCACCACTCCCTACGAGCAGTACTTC
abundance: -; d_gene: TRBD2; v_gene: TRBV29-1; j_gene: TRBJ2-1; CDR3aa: CSVESGTASSYNEQFF; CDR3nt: TGCAGCGTTGAAAGCGGGACGGCTAGCTCCTACAATGAGCAGTTCTTC
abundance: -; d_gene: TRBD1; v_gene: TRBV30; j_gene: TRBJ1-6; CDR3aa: CAWREQGALNSPLHF; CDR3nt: TGTGCCTGGAGGGAGCAGGGGGCTCTTAATTCACCCCTCCACTTT
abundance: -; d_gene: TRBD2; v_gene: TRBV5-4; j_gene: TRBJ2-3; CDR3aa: CASSAAPPGLAGGMTDTQYF; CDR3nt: TGTGCCAGCAGCGCAGCCCCGCCGGGACTAGCGGGAGGGATGACAGATACGCAGTATTTT
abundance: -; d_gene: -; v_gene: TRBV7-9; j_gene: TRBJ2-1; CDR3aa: CASSPGEEYNEQFF; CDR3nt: TGTGCCAGCTCCCCCGGCGAGGAATACAATGAGCAGTTCTTC
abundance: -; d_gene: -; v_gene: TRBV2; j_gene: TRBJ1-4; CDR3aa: CASKGGGPGRFEKLFF; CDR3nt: TGTGCCAGCAAGGGCGGGGGACCTGGGCGGTTCGAAAAACTGTTTTTT
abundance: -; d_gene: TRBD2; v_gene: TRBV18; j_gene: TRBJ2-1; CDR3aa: CASSPIPGTSGIEQFF; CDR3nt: TGTGCCAGCTCTCCAATCCCCGGGACTAGCGGGATTGAGCAGTTCTTC
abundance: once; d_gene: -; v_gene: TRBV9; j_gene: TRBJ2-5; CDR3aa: CASSPQETQYF; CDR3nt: TGTGCCAGCAGCCCTCAAGAGACCCAGTACTTC
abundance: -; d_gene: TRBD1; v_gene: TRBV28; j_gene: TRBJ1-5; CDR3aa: CASSTRTGWGQPQHF; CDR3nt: TGTGCCAGCAGTACCCGGACAGGGTGGGGTCAGCCCCAGCATTTT
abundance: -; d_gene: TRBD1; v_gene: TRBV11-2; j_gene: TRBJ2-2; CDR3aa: CASRPGQGARGELFF; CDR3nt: TGTGCCAGCAGACCGGGACAGGGGGCTAGAGGGGAGCTGTTTTTT
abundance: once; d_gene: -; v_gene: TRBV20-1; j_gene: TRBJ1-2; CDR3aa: CSAPGVGGYTF; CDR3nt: TGCAGTGCCCCAGGGGTGGGTGGCTACACCTTC
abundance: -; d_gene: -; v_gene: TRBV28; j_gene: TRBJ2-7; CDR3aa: CASMPGSTSYEQYF; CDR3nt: TGTGCCAGCATGCCCGGGTCCACCTCCTACGAGCAGTACTTC
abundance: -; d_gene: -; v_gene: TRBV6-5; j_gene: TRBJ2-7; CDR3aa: CASSPGTSSYEQYF; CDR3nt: TGTGCCAGCAGTCCCGGGACATCCTCCTACGAGCAGTACTTC
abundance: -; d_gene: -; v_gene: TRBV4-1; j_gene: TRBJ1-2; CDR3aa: CASSQVSQGVGVNYGYTF; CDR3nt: TGCGCCAGCAGCCAAGTATCGCAGGGCGTTGGTGTTAACTATGGCTACACCTTC
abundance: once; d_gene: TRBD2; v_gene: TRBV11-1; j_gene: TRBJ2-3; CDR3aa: CASSFGTSADTQYF; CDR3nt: TGTGCCAGCAGCTTTGGGACTAGCGCAGATACGCAGTATTTT
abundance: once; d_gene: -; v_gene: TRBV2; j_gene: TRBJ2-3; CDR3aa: CASKLKGQQYF; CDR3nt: TGTGCCAGCAAATTGAAGGGACAGCAGTATTTT
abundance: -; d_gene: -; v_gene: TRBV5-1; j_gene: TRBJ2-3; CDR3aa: CASSLTSFSDTQYF; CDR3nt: TGCGCCAGCAGCTTGACTAGCTTCAGCGATACGCAGTATTTT
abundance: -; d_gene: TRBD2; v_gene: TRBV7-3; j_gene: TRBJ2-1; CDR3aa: CASSFSGSSYNEQFF; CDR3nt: TGTGCCAGCAGCTTCAGCGGGAGTTCCTACAATGAGCAGTTCTTC
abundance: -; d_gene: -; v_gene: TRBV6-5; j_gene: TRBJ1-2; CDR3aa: CASLQGTLSNYGYTF; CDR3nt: TGTGCCAGCCTCCAAGGGACTTTGTCTAACTATGGCTACACCTTC
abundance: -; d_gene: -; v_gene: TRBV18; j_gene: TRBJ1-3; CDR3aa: CASSLAQGSGNTIYF; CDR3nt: TGTGCCAGCTCGCTCGCCCAGGGGTCTGGAAACACCATATATTTT
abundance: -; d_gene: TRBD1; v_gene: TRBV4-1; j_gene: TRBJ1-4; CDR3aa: CASSQSTTGTGDEKLFF; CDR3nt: TGCGCCAGCAGCCAATCGACAACCGGGACAGGGGATGAAAAACTGTTTTTT
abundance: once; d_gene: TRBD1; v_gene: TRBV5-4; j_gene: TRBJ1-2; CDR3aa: CASSGGQGAQGYTF; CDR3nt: TGTGCCAGCAGCGGGGGACAGGGGGCGCAGGGCTACACCTTC
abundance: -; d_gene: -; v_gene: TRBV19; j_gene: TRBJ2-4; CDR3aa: CASSIGLRIAKNIQYF; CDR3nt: TGTGCCAGTAGTATTGGACTTCGTATAGCCAAAAACATTCAGTACTTC
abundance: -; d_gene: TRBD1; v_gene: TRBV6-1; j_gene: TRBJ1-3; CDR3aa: CASSERTGGNTIYF; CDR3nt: TGTGCCAGCAGTGAGCGGACAGGCGGAAACACCATATATTTT
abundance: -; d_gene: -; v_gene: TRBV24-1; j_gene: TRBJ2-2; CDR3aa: CATSDPGGTGELFF; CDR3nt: TGTGCCACCAGTGACCCCGGGGGAACCGGGGAGCTGTTTTTT
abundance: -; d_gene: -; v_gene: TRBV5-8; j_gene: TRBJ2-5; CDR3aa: CASPTGYDRQQETQYF; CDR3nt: TGTGCCAGCCCCACCGGGTATGACAGGCAACAAGAGACCCAGTACTTC
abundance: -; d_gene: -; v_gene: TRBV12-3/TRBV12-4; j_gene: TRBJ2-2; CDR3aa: CASSFGTPGELFF; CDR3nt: TGTGCCAGCAGCTTCGGGACACCCGGGGAGCTGTTTTTT
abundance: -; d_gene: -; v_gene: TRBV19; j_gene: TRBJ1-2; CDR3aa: CASRRTANYGYTF; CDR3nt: TGTGCCAGTAGGAGGACAGCTAACTATGGCTACACCTTC
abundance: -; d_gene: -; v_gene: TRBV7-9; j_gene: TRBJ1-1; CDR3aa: CASSTSRVWTEAFF; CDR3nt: TGTGCCAGCAGTACATCCCGGGTTTGGACTGAAGCTTTCTTT
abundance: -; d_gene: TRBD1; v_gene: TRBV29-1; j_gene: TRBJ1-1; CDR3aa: CSVFQGQGEAFF; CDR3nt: TGCAGCGTCTTCCAGGGACAGGGCGAAGCTTTCTTT
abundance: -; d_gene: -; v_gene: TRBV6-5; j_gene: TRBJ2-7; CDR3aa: CASRTWGRYEQYF; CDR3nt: TGTGCCAGCAGGACGTGGGGCAGGTACGAGCAGTACTTC
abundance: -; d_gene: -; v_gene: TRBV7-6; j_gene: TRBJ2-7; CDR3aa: CASTNHPTGRSYEQYF; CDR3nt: TGTGCCAGCACCAATCACCCAACCGGGAGATCCTACGAGCAGTACTTC
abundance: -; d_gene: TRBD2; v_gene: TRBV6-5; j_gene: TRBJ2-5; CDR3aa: CASSYSTLAGETQYF; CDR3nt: TGTGCCAGCAGTTACTCGACTCTAGCGGGGGAGACCCAGTACTTC